This T cell receptor (beta chain) stems from a study of shared clonotypes between healthy human individuals. Clones were read by immunoSEQ multiplex PCR, and TCRdb kept only the in-frame ones, dropping some. The sample has over a million clones; 78% are singletons. This clone was counted many times. Germline V gene sequence: CDR1 SGHTA, CDR2 FQGTGA. Trimming removed 3 bases from V and 4 bases from J, with 11 bases in between. The CDR3 extends over 14 amino acids. Sequenced material: memory CD4+ T cells from PBMCs. This sample's subset: CD45RA-negative fraction. The sequence derives from a man younger than 30 in good health. Some clones in this sample may be carry-over from other donors' samples. The V call is TRBV7-3, the J call TRBJ2-3; maybe TRBD2 (5 bases). In nucleotides, the CDR3 is TGTGCCAGCAGCTTTGCGGGCGGGCCAGATACGCAGTATTTT. Its protein product is CASSFAGGPDTQYF.